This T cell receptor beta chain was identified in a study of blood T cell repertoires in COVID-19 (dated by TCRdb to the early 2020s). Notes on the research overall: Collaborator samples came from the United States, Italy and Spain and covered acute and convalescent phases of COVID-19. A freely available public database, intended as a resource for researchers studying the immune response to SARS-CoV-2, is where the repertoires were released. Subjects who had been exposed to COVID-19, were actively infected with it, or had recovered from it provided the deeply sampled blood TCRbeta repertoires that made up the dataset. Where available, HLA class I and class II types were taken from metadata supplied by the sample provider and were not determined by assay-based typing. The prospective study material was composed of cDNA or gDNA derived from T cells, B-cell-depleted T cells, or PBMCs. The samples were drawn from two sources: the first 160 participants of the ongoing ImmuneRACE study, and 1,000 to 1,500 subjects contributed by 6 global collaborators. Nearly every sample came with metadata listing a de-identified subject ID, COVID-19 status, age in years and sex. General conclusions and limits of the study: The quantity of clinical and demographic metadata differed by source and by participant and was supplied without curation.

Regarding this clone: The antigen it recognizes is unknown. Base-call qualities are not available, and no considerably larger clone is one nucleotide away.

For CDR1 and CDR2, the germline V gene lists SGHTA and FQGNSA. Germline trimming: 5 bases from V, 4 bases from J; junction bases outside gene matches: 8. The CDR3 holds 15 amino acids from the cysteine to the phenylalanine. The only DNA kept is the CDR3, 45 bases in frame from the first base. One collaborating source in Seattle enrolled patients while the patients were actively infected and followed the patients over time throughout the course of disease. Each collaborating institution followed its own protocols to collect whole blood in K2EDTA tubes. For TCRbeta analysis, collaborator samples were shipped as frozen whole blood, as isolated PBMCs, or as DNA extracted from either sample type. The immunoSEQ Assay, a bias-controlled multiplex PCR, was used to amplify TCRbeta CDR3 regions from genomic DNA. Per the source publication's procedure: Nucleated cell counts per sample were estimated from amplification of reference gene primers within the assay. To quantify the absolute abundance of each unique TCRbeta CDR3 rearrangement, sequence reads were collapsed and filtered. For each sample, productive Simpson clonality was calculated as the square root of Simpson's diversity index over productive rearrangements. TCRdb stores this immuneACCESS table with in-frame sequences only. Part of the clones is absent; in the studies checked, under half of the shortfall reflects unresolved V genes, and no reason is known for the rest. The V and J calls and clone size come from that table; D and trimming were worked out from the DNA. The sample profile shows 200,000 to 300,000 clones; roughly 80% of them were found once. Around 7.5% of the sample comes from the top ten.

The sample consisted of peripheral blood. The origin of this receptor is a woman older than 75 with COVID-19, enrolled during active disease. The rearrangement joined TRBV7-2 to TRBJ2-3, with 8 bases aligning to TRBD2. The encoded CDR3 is CASSPQQGLADTQYF. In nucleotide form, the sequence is TGTGCCAGCAGCCCGCAACAGGGACTAGCAGATACGCAGTATTTT.